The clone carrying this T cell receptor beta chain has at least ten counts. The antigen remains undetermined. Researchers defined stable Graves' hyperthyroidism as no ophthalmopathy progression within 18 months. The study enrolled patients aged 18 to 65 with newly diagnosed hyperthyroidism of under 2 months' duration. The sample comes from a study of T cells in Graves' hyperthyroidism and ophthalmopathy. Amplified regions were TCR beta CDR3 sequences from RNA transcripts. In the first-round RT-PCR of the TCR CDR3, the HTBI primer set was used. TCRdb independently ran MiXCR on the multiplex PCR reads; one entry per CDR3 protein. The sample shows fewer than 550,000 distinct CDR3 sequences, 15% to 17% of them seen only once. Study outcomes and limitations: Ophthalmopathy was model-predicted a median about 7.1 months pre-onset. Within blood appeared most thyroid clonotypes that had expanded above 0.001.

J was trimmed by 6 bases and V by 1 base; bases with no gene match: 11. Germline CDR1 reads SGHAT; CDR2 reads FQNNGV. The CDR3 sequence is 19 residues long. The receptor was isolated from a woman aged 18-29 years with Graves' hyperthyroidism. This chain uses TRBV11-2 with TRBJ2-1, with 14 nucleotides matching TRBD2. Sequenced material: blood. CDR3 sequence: CASSLAPGLAGEKGNEQFF. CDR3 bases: TGTGCCAGCAGCTTAGCACCGGGACTAGCGGGAGAAAAGGGCAATGAGCAGTTCTTC.